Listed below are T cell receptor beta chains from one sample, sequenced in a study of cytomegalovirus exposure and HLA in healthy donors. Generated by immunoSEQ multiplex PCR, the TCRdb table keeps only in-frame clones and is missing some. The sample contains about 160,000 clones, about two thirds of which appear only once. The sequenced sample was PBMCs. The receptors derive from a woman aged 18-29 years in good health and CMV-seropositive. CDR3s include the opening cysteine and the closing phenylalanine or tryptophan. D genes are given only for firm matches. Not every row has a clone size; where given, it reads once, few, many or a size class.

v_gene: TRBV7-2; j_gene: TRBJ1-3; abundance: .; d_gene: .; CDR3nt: TGTGCCAGCAGCTTAGGATGGACAGCAAACACCATATATTTT; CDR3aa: CASSLGWTANTIYF
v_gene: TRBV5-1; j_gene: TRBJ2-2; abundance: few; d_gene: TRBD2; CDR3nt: TGCGCCAGCAGCTTGGCTCTAGCGGGGGGGCCCCGGGAGCTGTTTTTT; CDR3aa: CASSLALAGGPRELFF
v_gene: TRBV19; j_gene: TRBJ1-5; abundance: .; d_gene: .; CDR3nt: TGTGCCAGTGCCGGGGGACCTTATAGCAATCAGCCCCAGCATTTT; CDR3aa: CASAGGPYSNQPQHF
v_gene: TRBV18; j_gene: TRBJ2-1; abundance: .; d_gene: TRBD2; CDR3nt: TGTGCCAGCTCACCCGTCTTGAATCCCGGGACTAGCGGGAGCTTTGAGCAGTTCTTC; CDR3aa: CASSPVLNPGTSGSFEQFF
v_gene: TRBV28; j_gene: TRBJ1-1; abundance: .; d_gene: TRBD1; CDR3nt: TGTGCCAGCAAAGCAGGGGGCGGGGTAGCTTTCTTT; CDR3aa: CASKAGGGVAFF
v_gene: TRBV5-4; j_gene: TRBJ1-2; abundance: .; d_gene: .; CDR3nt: TGTGCCAGCAACCTGGTCGCCGCCTATAACTATGGCTACACCTTC; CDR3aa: CASNLVAAYNYGYTF
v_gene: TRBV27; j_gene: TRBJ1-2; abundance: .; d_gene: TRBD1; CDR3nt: TGTGCCAGCAGTCCCCGGGGACAGGTGTTTAGTGGCTACACCTTC; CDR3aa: CASSPRGQVFSGYTF
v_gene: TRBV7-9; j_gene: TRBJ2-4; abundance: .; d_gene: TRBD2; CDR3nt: TGTGCCAGCAGCCCAGGGGGGCTAGCGGGAGGCTTAGCCAAAAACATTCAGTACTTC; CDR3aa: CASSPGGLAGGLAKNIQYF
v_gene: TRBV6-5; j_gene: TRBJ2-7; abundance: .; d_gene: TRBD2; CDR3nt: TGTGCCAGCAGTTACTCGATAGCGGGAGGGCCCTACGAGCAGTACTTC; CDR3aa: CASSYSIAGGPYEQYF
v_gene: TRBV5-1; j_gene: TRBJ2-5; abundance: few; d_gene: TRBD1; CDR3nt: TGCGCCAGCAGCCGGGACAGGATTGGGGAGACCCAGTACTTC; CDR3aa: CASSRDRIGETQYF
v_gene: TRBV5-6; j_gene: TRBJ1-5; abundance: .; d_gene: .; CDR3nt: TGTGCCAGCAGCTTTAAGGGAGCGAGCAATCAGCCCCAGCATTTT; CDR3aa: CASSFKGASNQPQHF
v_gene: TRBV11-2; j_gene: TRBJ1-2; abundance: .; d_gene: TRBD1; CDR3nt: TGTGCCAGCAGCCTCCAGGGGGCAGGAGGCTACACCTTC; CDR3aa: CASSLQGAGGYTF
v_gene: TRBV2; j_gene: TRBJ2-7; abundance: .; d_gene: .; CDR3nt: TGTGCCAGCAGTGGAGGCCCCGGGAACGAGCAGTACTTC; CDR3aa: CASSGGPGNEQYF
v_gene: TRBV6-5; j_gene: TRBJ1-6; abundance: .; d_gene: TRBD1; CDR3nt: TGTGCCAGCAGTTACTCGAGGGACAGGAATTCACCCCTCCACTTT; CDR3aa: CASSYSRDRNSPLHF
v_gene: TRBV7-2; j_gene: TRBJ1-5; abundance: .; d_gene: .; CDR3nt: TGTGCCAGCAGCTTTGGTACAAGTGGCCAGCCCCAGCATTTT; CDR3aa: CASSFGTSGQPQHF
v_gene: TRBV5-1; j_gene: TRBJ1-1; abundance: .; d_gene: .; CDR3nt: TGCGCCAGCAGCTTGGTCCCTGGACAATTCCGAGAAGCTTTCTTT; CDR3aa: CASSLVPGQFREAFF
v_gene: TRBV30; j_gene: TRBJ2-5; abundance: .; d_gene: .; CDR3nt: TGTGCCTGGAGTGCCCCTCCAATCAGGGTTCCCCAAGAGACCCAGTACTTC; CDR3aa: CAWSAPPIRVPQETQYF
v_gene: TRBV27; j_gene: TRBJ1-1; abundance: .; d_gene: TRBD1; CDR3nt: TGTGCCAGCAGTATCCGAACCGGGACAGGCCCGAACACTGAAGCTTTCTTT; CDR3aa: CASSIRTGTGPNTEAFF
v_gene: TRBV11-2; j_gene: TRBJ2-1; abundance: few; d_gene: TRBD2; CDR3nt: TGTGCCAGCAGTCCGCTAGCGGCCTTGGGCAATGAGCAGTTCTTC; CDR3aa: CASSPLAALGNEQFF
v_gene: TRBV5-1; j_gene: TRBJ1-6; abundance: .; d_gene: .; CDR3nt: TGCGCCAGCAGCTTGGAGGGGCAAGGTTCACCCCTCCACTTT; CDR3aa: CASSLEGQGSPLHF
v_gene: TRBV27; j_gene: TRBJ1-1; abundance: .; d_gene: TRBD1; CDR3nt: TGTGCCAGCAGTCTACTGACAGGGCTTGAAGCTTTCTTT; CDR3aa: CASSLLTGLEAFF
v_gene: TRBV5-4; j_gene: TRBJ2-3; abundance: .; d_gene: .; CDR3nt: TGTGCCAGCAGCTTGGATCAGACAGATACGCAGTATTTT; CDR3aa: CASSLDQTDTQYF
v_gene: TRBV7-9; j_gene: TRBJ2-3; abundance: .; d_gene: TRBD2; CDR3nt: TGTGCCAGCAGCTCAATACTAGCGGGAGTGCAAGATACGCAGTATTTT; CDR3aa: CASSSILAGVQDTQYF
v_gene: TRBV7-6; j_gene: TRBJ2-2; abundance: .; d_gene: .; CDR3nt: TGTGCCAGCAGCACGGCGGTTCCGCCGACCGGGGAGCTGTTTTTT; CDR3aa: CASSTAVPPTGELFF
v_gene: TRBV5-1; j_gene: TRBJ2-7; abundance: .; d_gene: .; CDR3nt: TGCGCCAGCAGCCCCCCCATTACAGGGAGGGGCCCCTACGAGCAGTACTTC; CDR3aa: CASSPPITGRGPYEQYF
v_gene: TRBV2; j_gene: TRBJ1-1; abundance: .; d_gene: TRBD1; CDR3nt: TGTGCCAGCAGTGAAGAAAACGAGGGGGCGGACACTGAAGCTTTCTTT; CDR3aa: CASSEENEGADTEAFF
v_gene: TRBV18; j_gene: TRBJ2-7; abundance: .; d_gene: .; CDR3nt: TGTGCCAGCTCACCCACAGGGAGCTCCTACGAGCAGTACTTC; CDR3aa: CASSPTGSSYEQYF
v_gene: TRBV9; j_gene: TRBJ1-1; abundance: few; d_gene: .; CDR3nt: TGTGCCAGCAGCGAGGGGGGGGCGAGGACTGAAGCTTTCTTT; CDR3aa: CASSEGGARTEAFF
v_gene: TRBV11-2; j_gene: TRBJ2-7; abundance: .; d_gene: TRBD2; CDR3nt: TGTGCCAGCAGCCAAGGACTAGCGGGCACCTACGAGCAGTACTTC; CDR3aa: CASSQGLAGTYEQYF
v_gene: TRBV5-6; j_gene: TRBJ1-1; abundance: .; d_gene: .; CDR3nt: TGTGCCAGCAGCAGCGACACTGAAGCTTTCTTT; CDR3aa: CASSSDTEAFF
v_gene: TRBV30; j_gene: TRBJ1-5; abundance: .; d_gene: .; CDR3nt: TGTGCCTGGAGTGGGGGAGACAGCAATCAGCCCCAGCATTTT; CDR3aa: CAWSGGDSNQPQHF
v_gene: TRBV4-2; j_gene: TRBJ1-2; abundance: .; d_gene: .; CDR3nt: TGTGCCAGCAGCCCCCCGGCTCCGACAGGCTACACCTTC; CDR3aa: CASSPPAPTGYTF
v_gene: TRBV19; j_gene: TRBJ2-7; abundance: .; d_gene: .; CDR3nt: TGTGCCAGTAGTATCAGTATAACCTACGAGCAGTACTTC; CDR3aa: CASSISITYEQYF
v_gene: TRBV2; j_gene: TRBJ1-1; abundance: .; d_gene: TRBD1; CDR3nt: TGTGCCAGCAGTGTCATAGGGGGCGCGGGTGCCACCCACTTT; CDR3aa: CASSVIGGAGATHF
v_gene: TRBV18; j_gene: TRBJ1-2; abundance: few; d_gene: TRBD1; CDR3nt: TGTGCCAGCTCACCCCGACAGGGTTTATGGGAAAACTATGGCTACACCTTC; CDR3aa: CASSPRQGLWENYGYTF
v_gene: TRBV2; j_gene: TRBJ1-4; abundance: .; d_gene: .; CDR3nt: TGTGCCAGCAGTGGGCCCGGGGGGACTAATGAAAAACTGTTTTTT; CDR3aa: CASSGPGGTNEKLFF
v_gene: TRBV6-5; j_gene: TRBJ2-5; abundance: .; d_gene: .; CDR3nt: TGTGCCAGCGGTCCGGGTGAGCAGTACTTC; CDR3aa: CASGPGEQYF
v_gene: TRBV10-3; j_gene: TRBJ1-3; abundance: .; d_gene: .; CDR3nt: TGTGCCATCAGTGAGTCGCGAGGTGACTACTCTGGAAACACCATATATTTT; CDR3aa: CAISESRGDYSGNTIYF
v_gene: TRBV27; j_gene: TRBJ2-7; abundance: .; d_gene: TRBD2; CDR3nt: TGTGCCAGCAGGCGCGCCGGGACTAGCACGGTCGAGCAGTACTTC; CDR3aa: CASRRAGTSTVEQYF
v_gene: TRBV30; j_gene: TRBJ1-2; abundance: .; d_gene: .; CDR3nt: TGTGCCTGGAGGCCGGCGGGGGGGCCTCCCGGCTACACCTTC; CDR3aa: CAWRPAGGPPGYTF
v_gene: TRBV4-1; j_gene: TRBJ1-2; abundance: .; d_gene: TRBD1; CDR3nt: TGCGCCAGCAGCCTCGACAGGGTGGGGAACTATGGCTACACCTTC; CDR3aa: CASSLDRVGNYGYTF